This is a list of T cell receptor beta chains from one sample in a study of beta chain features in type 1 diabetes. The assay was immunoSEQ multiplex PCR, and TCRdb's table has in-frame clones only and misses some. The sample includes under 250,000 clones, 13% to 15% seen only once; the top ten take about 0.027%. The material sequenced was naive CD4+ T cells from blood. These receptors originate from a woman in her forties in good health. Both conserved end residues are part of each CDR3. Each record gives: V gene, clone size, D gene, J gene, CDR3 DNA, CDR3 protein. A D gene is named only where the DNA matches it firmly. The size entry is marked missing in some rows and otherwise reads once, few, many or a size class.

TRBV7-9	NA	NA	TRBJ1-4	TGTGCCAGCAGCTTAAATACCGGGTCGATGGGTGAAAAACTGTTTTTT	CASSLNTGSMGEKLFF
TRBV19	NA	NA	TRBJ1-5	TGTGCCAGTAGTCCCAAAACAGGACGCAATCAGCCCCAGCATTTT	CASSPKTGRNQPQHF
TRBV25-1	few	NA	TRBJ2-1	TGTGCCAGCACTACGGACGACAGGCCCTACAATGAGCAGTTCTTC	CASTTDDRPYNEQFF
TRBV9	NA	TRBD1	TRBJ1-1	TGTGCCAGCAGTTCCGACAGGGGGCTGGGGAAAGCTTTCTTT	CASSSDRGLGKAFF
TRBV5-1	few	NA	TRBJ1-4	TGCGCCAGCAGCCAAACCTTGAAGGATTACTACTCAACTAATGAAAAACTGTTTTTT	CASSQTLKDYYSTNEKLFF
TRBV11-2	NA	NA	TRBJ2-7	TGTGCCAGCGCTAAACCCGGGGGGCGCCCCCCTGAGCAGTACTTC	CASAKPGGRPPEQYF
TRBV19	NA	NA	TRBJ2-5	TGTGCCAGTAGCCTCGTCAGGGACCAAGAGACCCAGTACTTC	CASSLVRDQETQYF
TRBV4-2	few	TRBD1	TRBJ2-3	TGTGCCAGCAGCCAAGGGACAGGGGTGTATACGCAGTATTTT	CASSQGTGVYTQYF
TRBV7-2	few	NA	TRBJ1-1	TGTGCCAGCAGACGGGCGACGTCGGGACTTCGGAACACTGAAGCTTTCTTT	CASRRATSGLRNTEAFF
TRBV6-5	NA	NA	TRBJ1-1	TGTGCCAGCAGTTACTCGTATTCGGTGAGAGAAGCTTTCTTT	CASSYSYSVREAFF
TRBV4-1	few	NA	TRBJ2-7	TGCGCCAGCAGCCAAGATAGGAGGGCCACATACTCCTACGAGCAGTACTTC	CASSQDRRATYSYEQYF
TRBV6-1	few	TRBD2	TRBJ2-1	TGTGCCAGCAGTACAACCGGGACTAGCAGCAATGAGCAGTTCTTC	CASSTTGTSSNEQFF
TRBV5-1	NA	NA	TRBJ2-5	TGCGCCAGCAGCACCGGACTGTCTCAGCAAGAGACCCAGTACTTC	CASSTGLSQQETQYF
TRBV11-2	NA	TRBD1	TRBJ1-2	TGTGCCAGCAGCTTAGCCCAGGGGGCGGGGGGCTACACCTTC	CASSLAQGAGGYTF
TRBV5-1	NA	TRBD2	TRBJ2-3	TGCGCCAGCGCGGTGACCGGGACTAGTTATACGCAGTATTTT	CASAVTGTSYTQYF
TRBV7-9	NA	TRBD1	TRBJ1-2	TGTGCCAGCAGCTTAGCCAGGGGGCCTGGTGGCTACACCTTC	CASSLARGPGGYTF
TRBV5-1	NA	TRBD2	TRBJ2-1	TGCGCCAGCAGCTTGGGAACAAGCGGGGGGACTTACAATGAGCAGTTCTTC	CASSLGTSGGTYNEQFF
TRBV11-2	NA	TRBD2	TRBJ2-5	TGTGCCAGCAGCTTCAGGACTAGCGAGGGGACCCAGTACTTC	CASSFRTSEGTQYF
TRBV27	NA	NA	TRBJ1-5	TGTGCCAGCAGTTTAAGGGGAATTTATAGCAATCAGCCCCAGCATTTT	CASSLRGIYSNQPQHF
TRBV5-1	few	TRBD2	TRBJ2-1	TGCGCCAGCAGCTCTAGCGGGGGGGCGGGCAATGAGCAGTTCTTC	CASSSSGGAGNEQFF
TRBV6-5	few	NA	TRBJ1-2	TGTGCCAGCAGTTACTCCATGGCAGGGAACTATGGCTACACCTTC	CASSYSMAGNYGYTF
TRBV11-2	few	NA	TRBJ2-5	TGTGCCAGCAGCTTAGACGCTAGGGGACAAGAGACCCAGTACTTC	CASSLDARGQETQYF
TRBV14	few	TRBD1	TRBJ1-6	TGTGCCAGCAGCCAAGATCTCCCAAAGCCGGGACAGGATTCACCCCTCCACTTT	CASSQDLPKPGQDSPLHF
TRBV19	few	TRBD1	TRBJ2-2	TGTGCCAGTAGTATTGACAGGGCCGGGGAGCTGTTTTTT	CASSIDRAGELFF
TRBV5-4	few	TRBD1	TRBJ1-3	TGTGCCAGCAGCTCGGGACAGACCTCTGGAAACACCATATATTTT	CASSSGQTSGNTIYF
TRBV6-1	NA	NA	TRBJ1-3	TGTGCCAGCAGTGAAACAGTTGGAAACACCATATATTTT	CASSETVGNTIYF
TRBV2	NA	TRBD1	TRBJ1-1	TGTGCCAGCAGGTTCGGGACAGGGGGGAACACTGAAGCTTTCTTT	CASRFGTGGNTEAFF
TRBV7-8	NA	TRBD1	TRBJ1-2	TGTGCCAGCAGCTCCCGGTTCGCAGGACAGGGGGTCGGCTATGGCTACACCTTC	CASSSRFAGQGVGYGYTF
TRBV7-9	NA	NA	TRBJ2-7	TGTGCCAGCAGCTCCAACGGTTGGTACTCCTACGAGCAGTACTTC	CASSSNGWYSYEQYF
TRBV7-2	few	TRBD1	TRBJ1-4	TGTGCCAGCAGCGTGGGACAGGGGGCTTTTACCCTGTTTTTT	CASSVGQGAFTLFF
TRBV13	NA	TRBD1	TRBJ2-7	TGTGCCAGCAGCTCAGGACCCTGGGGACAGGGCGGCGAGCAGTACTTC	CASSSGPWGQGGEQYF
TRBV19	NA	TRBD1	TRBJ1-2	TGTGCCAGTACCAATGACAGGGGTAACTATGGCTACACCTTC	CASTNDRGNYGYTF
TRBV10-2	NA	TRBD1	TRBJ2-7	TGCGCCAGCAGTGGACCGGGACAGCGGAAGGAGCAGTACTTC	CASSGPGQRKEQYF
TRBV4-2	NA	NA	TRBJ1-5	TGTGCCAGCAGCCAAGGTTACGGGGATCAGCCCCAGCATTTT	CASSQGYGDQPQHF
TRBV19	NA	NA	TRBJ2-7	TGTGCCAGTAGTACCGACCGACAGGCTAACTCCTACGAGCAGTACTTC	CASSTDRQANSYEQYF
TRBV10-2	NA	TRBD2	TRBJ2-5	TGCGCCAGCAGTGACCCAACTAGCGGTTTACAAGAGACCCAGTACTTC	CASSDPTSGLQETQYF
TRBV2	NA	NA	TRBJ2-3	TGTGCCAGCAGTTGGGACTCCATCGCCCGGTATTTT	CASSWDSIARYF
TRBV5-6	few	TRBD2	TRBJ2-7	TGTGCCAGCAGCCTCCCGGGACTAGCGGGGGATCACGAGCAGTACTTC	CASSLPGLAGDHEQYF
TRBV28	NA	TRBD1	TRBJ1-5	TGTGCCAGCAGCCCAACCCACAGGGGCGGTCAGCCCCAGCATTTT	CASSPTHRGGQPQHF
TRBV4-3	NA	TRBD1	TRBJ1-5	TGCGCCAGCAGCCACCTGTCGACAGGGGATCAGCCCCAGCATTTT	CASSHLSTGDQPQHF
TRBV4-1	few	NA	TRBJ1-1	TGCGCCAGCAGCCAAGGACTTCAGGGTCTCACTGAAGCTTTCTTT	CASSQGLQGLTEAFF
TRBV6-5	few	NA	TRBJ1-1	TGTGCCAGCAGTGAGCAGGGGACGAACACTGAAGCTTTCTTT	CASSEQGTNTEAFF
TRBV5-1	few	TRBD2	TRBJ2-2	TGCGCCAGCAGCCAGAGAGGATCTAGCGGGGGTCCCCTCACCGGGGAGCTGTTTTTT	CASSQRGSSGGPLTGELFF
TRBV9	NA	NA	TRBJ2-7	TGTGCCAGCAGCGTTGGGGCCGACAGTTCCTACGAGCAGTACTTC	CASSVGADSSYEQYF
TRBV23-1	many	NA	TRBJ2-7	TGCGCCAGCAGTCATGGGGCCAGGGCTAAGTGGAAGCAGTACTTC	CASSHGARAKWKQYF